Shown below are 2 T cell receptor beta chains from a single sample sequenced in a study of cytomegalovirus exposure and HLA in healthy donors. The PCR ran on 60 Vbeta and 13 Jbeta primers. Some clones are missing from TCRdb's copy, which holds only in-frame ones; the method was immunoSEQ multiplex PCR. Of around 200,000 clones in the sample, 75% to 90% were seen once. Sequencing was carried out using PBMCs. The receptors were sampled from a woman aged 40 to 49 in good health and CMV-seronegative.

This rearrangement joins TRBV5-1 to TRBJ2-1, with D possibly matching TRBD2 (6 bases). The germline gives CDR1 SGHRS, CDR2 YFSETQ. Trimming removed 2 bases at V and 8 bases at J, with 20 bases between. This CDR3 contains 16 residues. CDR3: CASSLGGGPPWDEQFF. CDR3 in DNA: TGCGCCAGCAGCTTAGGTGGAGGGCCCCCTTGGGATGAGCAGTTCTTC.

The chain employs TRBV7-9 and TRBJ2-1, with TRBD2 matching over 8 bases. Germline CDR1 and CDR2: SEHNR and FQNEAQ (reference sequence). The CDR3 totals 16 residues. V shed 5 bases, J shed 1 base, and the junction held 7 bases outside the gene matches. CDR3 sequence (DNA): TGTGCCAGCAGCCCTTGGAGCGGGAGTTCCTACAATGAGCAGTTCTTC. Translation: CASSPWSGSSYNEQFF.